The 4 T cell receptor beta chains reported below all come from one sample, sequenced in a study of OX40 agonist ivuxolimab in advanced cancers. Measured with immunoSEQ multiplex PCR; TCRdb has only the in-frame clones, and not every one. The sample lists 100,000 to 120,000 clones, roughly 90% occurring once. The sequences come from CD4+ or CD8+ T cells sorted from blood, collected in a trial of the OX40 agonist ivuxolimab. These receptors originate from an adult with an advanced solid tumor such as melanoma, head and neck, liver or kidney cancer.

CDR3 sequence (DNA): TGTGCCAGCAGTTTAAGCGGGAGGGCCTTTGAGACCCAGTACTTC. Its translation: CASSLSGRAFETQYF. The chain uses TRBV28 and TRBJ2-5; 10 bases are a match to TRBD2. Unmatched junction bases numbered 5, after V lost 2 bases and J lost 5 bases. The length of the CDR3 is 15 residues. Germline V lookup: CDR1 MDHEN, CDR2 SYDVKM.

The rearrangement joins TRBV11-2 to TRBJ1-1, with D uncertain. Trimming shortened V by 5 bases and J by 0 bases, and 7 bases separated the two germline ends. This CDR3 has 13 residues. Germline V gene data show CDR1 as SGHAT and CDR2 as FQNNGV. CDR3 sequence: CASSPNLNTEAFF. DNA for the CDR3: TGTGCCAGCAGCCCAAACCTGAACACTGAAGCTTTCTTT. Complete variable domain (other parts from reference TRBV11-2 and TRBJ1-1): EAGVAQSPRYKIIEKRQSVAFWCNPISGHATLYWYQQILGQGPKLLIQFQNNGVVDDSQLPKDRFSAERLKGVDSTLKIQPAKLEDSAVYLCASSPNLNTEAFFGQGTRLTVV.

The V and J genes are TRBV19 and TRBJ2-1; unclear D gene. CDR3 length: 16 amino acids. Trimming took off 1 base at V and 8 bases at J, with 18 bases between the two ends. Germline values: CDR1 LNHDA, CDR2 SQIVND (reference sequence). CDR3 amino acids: CASSIAADERLDEQFF. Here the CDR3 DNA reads TGTGCCAGTAGTATAGCCGCAGACGAGAGACTGGATGAGCAGTTCTTC.

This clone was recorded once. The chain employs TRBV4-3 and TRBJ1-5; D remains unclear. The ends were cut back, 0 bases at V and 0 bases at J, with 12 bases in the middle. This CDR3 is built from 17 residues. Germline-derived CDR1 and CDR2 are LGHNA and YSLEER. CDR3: CASSQDWSSYSNQPQHF. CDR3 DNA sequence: TGCGCCAGCAGCCAAGATTGGAGCAGCTATAGCAATCAGCCCCAGCATTTT.